This T cell receptor beta chain stems from a study of cytotoxic CD8 clonotypes in ibrutinib-treated CLL. Clones were sequenced by immunoSEQ multiplex PCR, and TCRdb holds only the in-frame ones, with some missing. In the table there are 120,000 to 150,000 clones, 60% to 80% of which are singletons. The CDR3 runs to 14 residues. Germline V gene lookup returns CDR1 MGHRA and CDR2 YSYEKL. Trimming left V 4 bases short and J 0 bases short, with 10 bases between. The chain combines TRBV4-1 with TRBJ2-7; the D gene is possibly TRBD2 (6 bases). The clonotype was recovered from a human donor with chronic lymphocytic leukemia. The sequencing here drew on PBMCs, taken after 12 months of ibrutinib treatment. The CDR3 sequence is CASSREAGSYEQYF. The CDR3 bases are TGCGCCAGCAGCCGAGAAGCGGGCTCCTACGAGCAGTACTTC.